The entry that follows covers one T cell receptor (beta chain) sequence. Recruitment covered about 26 US areas and drew participants whose ages spanned roughly 18 to 89 years. Those designated as exposed participants met a COVID-19 case within 2 weeks before study entry. This specimen comes from a study of blood T cell repertoires in COVID-19. Study details: Collection of acute and convalescent COVID-19 samples took place in the United States, Italy and Spain.

How the authors handled the data: Reference gene primer amplification gave estimated nucleated cell counts. Here immunoSEQ multiplex PCR was the method, and the copy in TCRdb shows in-frame clones only, minus some. The DNA was the basis for D and trimming; V, J and clone size are from that table. This sample has some 240,000 clones; roughly 81% occur once, and the top ten carry under 7%. Sequenced material: PBMCs or T cells enriched from blood (not recorded which). This sequence was found in a woman aged 45-65 years who had been exposed to COVID-19.

CDR3 nucleotides: TGTGCCAGCAGTGTAGGGGGGGGCGCTGAAGCTTTCTTT. Translation gives CASSVGGGAEAFF. The chain links TRBV25-1 to TRBJ1-1, with TRBD1 as a possible D gene (6 bases). CDR1 MGHDK and CDR2 SYGVNS come from the germline V gene. V was cut by 4 bases and J by 6 bases, with 12 bases left in between. This CDR3 spans 13 amino acids.